Below are 4 T cell receptor beta chains sequenced from a single sample in a study of somatic mutations in cytotoxic T cells in rheumatoid arthritis. The protocol was immunoSEQ multiplex PCR, while the TCRdb copy is restricted to in-frame clones and leaves out a portion. The repertoire has some 29,000 clones, approximately 86% of them found once; the top ten carry roughly 9.7%. Specimen: CD8+ T cells sorted from blood. These receptor sequences come from an adult with rheumatoid arthritis.

The gene calls are TRBV4-1 and TRBJ1-1; no clear D gene. Trimming took 0 bases from V and 1 from J, leaving 6 bases between them. CDR1 and CDR2 (germline): MGHRA, YSYEKL. The CDR3 totals 14 residues. In nucleotides, the CDR3 is TGCGCCAGCAGCCAAGATATCCAGAACACTGAAGCTTTCTTT. Protein product: CASSQDIQNTEAFF.

The chain is built from TRBV4-1 and TRBJ2-7; the match to TRBD2 covers 9 bases. This CDR3 spans 17 amino acids. The germline gives CDR1 MGHRA, CDR2 YSYEKL. The ends lost 0 bases at V and 0 bases at J; junction bases unmatched: 6. This chain's CDR3 is CASSQEPLAGFSYEQYF. DNA for the CDR3: TGCGCCAGCAGCCAAGAACCGCTAGCGGGGTTCTCCTACGAGCAGTACTTC.

The V and J genes are TRBV4-1 and TRBJ2-1, with 7 bases that match TRBD2. This CDR3 has 13 amino acids. Germline V lookup: CDR1 MGHRA, CDR2 YSYEKL. The junction had 3 bases not matched to a gene; V was cut back by 5 bases and J by 5 bases. CDR3 in amino acids: CASSGREDNEQFF. As DNA, the CDR3 is TGCGCCAGCAGCGGGAGGGAGGACAATGAGCAGTTCTTC.

V is TRBV7-9 and J is TRBJ1-5; D call uncertain. Germline loops: CDR1 SEHNR, CDR2 FQNEAQ (reference sequence). The CDR3 length is 12 residues. With 1 base removed from V and 6 bases from J, the gap between germline ends came to 4 bases. CDR3 residues: CASSLDSQPQHF. The CDR3 bases are TGTGCCAGCAGCTTAGACAGTCAGCCCCAGCATTTT.